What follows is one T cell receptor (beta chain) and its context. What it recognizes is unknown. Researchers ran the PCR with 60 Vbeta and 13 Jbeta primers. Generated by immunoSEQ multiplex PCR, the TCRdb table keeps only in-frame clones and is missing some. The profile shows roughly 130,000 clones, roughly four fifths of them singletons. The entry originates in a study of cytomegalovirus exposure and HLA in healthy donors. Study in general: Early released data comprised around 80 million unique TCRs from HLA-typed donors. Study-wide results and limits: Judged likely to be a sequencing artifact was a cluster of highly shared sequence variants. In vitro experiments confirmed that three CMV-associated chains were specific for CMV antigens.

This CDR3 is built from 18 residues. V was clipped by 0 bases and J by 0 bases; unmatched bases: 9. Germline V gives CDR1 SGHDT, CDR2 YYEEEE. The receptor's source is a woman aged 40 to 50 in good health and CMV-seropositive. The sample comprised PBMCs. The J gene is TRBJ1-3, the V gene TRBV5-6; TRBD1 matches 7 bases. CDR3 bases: TGTGCCAGCAGCTTGGGCTTGATCAGGGGGAACTCTGGAAACACCATATATTTT. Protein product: CASSLGLIRGNSGNTIYF.